The TCR beta chain described here comes from a study of cytomegalovirus exposure and HLA in healthy donors. Across the whole study: A later analysis reported the approximately 120 validation repertoires used the same platform as the approximately 670 first-cohort repertoires.

This table comes from immunoSEQ multiplex PCR, and its TCRdb copy is limited to in-frame clones, with some not included. The table includes roughly 130,000 clones, around nine tenths detected once. Per germline, CDR1 MNHNS and CDR2 SASEGT. This CDR3 contains 13 residues. V lost 6 bases and J 1 base, leaving 7 bases between the germline ends. This sequence joins TRBV6-1 and TRBJ1-5; D is unclear. The clonotype comes from a man between 25 and 39 years old in good health and CMV-seronegative. Material for sequencing was PBMCs. The CDR3 DNA reads as TGTGCCAGCAGAAAACAGAGCAATCAGCCCCAGCATTTT. Protein sequence: CASRKQSNQPQHF.